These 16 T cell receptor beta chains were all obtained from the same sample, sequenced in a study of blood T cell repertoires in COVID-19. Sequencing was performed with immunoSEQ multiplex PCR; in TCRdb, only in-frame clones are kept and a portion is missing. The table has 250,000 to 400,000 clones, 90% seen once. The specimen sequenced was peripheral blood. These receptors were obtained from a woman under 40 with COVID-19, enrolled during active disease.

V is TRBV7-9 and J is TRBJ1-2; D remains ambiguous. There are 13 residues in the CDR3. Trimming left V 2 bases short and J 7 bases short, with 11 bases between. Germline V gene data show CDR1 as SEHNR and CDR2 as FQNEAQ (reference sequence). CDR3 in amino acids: CASSLSRVAGYTF. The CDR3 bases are TGTGCCAGCAGCTTATCGAGGGTTGCTGGCTACACCTTC.

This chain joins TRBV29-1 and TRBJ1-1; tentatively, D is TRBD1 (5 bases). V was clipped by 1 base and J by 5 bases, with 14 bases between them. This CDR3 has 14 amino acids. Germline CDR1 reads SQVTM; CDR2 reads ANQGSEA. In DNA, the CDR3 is TGCAGCGTTGAAGCATCACAGGTCCGGACTGAAGCTTTCTTT. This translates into CSVEASQVRTEAFF.

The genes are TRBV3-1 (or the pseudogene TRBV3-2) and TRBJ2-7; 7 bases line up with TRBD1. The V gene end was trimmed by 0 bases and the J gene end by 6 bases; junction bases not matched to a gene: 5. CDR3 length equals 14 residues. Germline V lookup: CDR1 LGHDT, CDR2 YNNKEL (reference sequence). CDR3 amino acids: CASSQESSGGEQYF. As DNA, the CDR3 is TGTGCCAGCAGCCAAGAAAGCTCAGGGGGCGAGCAGTACTTC.

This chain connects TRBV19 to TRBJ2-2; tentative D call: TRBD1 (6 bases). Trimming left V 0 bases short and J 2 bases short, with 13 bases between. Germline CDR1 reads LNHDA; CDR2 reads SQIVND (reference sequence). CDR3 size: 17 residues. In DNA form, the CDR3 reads TGTGCCAGTAGTATAGAGGACAGCACTATTAACACCGGGGAGCTGTTTTTT. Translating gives CASSIEDSTINTGELFF.

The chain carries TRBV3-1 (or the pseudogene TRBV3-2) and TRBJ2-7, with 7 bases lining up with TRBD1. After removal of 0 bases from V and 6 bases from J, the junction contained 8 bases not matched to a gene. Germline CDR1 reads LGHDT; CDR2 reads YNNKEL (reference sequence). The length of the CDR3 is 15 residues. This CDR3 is CASSQDGDSQSEQYF. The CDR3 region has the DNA TGTGCCAGCAGCCAAGATGGGGACAGTCAGTCCGAGCAGTACTTC.

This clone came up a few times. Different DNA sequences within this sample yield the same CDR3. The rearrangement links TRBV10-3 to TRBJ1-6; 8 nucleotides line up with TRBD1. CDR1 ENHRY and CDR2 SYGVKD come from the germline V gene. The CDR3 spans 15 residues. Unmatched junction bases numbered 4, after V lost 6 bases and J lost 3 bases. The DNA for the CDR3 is TGTGCCATCAGCCCCGGGACAGGCTATAATTCACCCCTCCACTTT. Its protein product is CAISPGTGYNSPLHF.

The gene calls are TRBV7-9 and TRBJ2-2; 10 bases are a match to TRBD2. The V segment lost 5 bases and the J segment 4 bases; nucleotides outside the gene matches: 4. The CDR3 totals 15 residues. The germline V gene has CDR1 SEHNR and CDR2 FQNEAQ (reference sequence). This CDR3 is CASSRLAGITGELFF. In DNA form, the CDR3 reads TGTGCCAGCAGCCGACTAGCGGGTATCACCGGGGAGCTGTTTTTT.

For the CDR3, the DNA is TGTGCCTGGGGTCGAACTAGCGGGAGTAAGGGTAGTGAGCAGTTCTTC. It translates to CAWGRTSGSKGSEQFF. The J gene is TRBJ2-1, the V gene TRBV30; 11 bases are shared with TRBD2. Germline-derived CDR1 and CDR2 are GTSNPN and SVGIG (reference sequence). The length of the CDR3 is 16 residues. V shed 5 bases, J shed 9 bases, and the junction held 15 bases outside the gene matches.

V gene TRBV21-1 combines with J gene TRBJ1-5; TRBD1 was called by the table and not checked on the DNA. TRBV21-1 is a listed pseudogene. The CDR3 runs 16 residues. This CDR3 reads CASGRTGAWSNQPQHF. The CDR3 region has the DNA TGTGCCAGCGGCCGGACAGGGGCTTGGAGCAATCAGCCCCAGCATTTT.

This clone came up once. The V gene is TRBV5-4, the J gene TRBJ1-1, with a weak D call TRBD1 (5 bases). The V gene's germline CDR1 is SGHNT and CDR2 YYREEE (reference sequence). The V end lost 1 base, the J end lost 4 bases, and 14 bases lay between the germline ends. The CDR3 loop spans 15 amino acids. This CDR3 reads CASSLKVGEATEAFF. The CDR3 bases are TGTGCCAGCAGCTTGAAAGTAGGGGAGGCCACTGAAGCTTTCTTT. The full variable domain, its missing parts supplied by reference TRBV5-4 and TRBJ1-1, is ETGVTQSPTHLIKTRGQQVTLRCSSQSGHNTVSWYQQALGQGPQFIFQYYREEENGRGNFPPRFSGLQFPNYSSELNVNALELDDSALYLCASSLKVGEATEAFFGQGTRLTVV.

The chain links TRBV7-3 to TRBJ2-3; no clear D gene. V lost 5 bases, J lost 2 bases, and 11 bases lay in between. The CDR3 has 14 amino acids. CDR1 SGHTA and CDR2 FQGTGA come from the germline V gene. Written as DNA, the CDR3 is TGTGCCAGCAGCCCGACAAGCTCCACAGATACGCAGTATTTT. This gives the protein CASSPTSSTDTQYF.

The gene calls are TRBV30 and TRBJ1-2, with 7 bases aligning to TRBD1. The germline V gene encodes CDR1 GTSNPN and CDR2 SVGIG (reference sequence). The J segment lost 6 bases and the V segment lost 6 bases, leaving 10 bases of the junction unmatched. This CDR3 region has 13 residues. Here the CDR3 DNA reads TGTGCCTGTTTCTGGGGCAGGGGGAATGGCTACACCTTC. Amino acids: CACFWGRGNGYTF. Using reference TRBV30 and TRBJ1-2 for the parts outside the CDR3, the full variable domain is SQTIHQWPATLVQPVGSPLSLECTVEGTSNPNLYWYRQAAGRGLQLLFYSVGIGQISSEVPQNLSASRPQDRQFILSSKKLLLSDSGFYLCACFWGRGNGYTFGSGTRLTVV.

CDR3: CASKGQLNTEAFF. The DNA of the CDR3 is TGTGCCAGTAAAGGACAGTTGAACACTGAAGCTTTCTTT. This chain connects TRBV5-4 to TRBJ1-1; D is possibly TRBD1 (6 bases). CDR1 is SGHNT, CDR2 YYREEE, per germline (reference sequence). The CDR3 is made up of 13 amino acids. Trimming took off 8 bases at V and 0 bases at J, with 11 bases between the two ends.

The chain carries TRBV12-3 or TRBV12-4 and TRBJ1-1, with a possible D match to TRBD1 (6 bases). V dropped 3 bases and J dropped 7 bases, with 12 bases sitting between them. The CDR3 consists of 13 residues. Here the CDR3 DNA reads TGTGCCAGCAGTTTGGTAGTGGACAGTGAAGCTTTCTTT. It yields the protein CASSLVVDSEAFF.

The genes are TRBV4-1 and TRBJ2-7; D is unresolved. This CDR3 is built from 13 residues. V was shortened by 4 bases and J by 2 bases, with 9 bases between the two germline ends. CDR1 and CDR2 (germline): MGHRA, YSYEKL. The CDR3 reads CASSRQAPYEQYF. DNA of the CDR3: TGCGCCAGCAGCCGTCAAGCGCCCTACGAGCAGTACTTC.

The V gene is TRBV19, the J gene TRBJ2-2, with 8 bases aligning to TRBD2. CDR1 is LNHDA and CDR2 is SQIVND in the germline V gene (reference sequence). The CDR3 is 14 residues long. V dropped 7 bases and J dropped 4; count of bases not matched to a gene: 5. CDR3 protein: CASKTGRGTGELFF. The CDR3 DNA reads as TGTGCCAGTAAGACCGGGAGGGGCACCGGGGAGCTGTTTTTT. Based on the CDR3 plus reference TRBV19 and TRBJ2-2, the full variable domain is DGGITQSPKYLFRKEGQNVTLSCEQNLNHDAMYWYRQDPGQGLRLIYYSQIVNDFQKGDIAEGYSVSREKKESFPLTVTSAQKNPTAFYLCASKTGRGTGELFFGEGSRLTVL.